Sequencing of this T cell receptor beta chain was carried out in a study of T cell repertoires in cytomegalovirus infection. Study information: CMV infection together with matching HLA type was indicated by public TCR beta signatures.

Germline V gene sequence: CDR1 MNHNS, CDR2 SASEGT. V dropped 2 bases and J dropped 4 bases, with 9 bases sitting between them. The CDR3 covers 14 residues. This clonotype has more than one count but fewer than ten. No antigen is known for it. One entry per CDR3 protein results from TCRdb running MiXCR on the reads. This table has about 740,000 distinct CDR3 sequences, 35% appearing once. Whole-study findings and limits: Cumulative public TCR beta family frequency identified carriers of CMV plus the relevant HLA.

What was sequenced was PBMCs. The rearrangement joins TRBV6-1 to TRBJ1-3, with D maybe TRBD1 (5 bases). The receptor was derived from a human donor in good health (CMV status not recorded). Some clones in this sample may be carry-over from other donors' samples. The CDR3 sequence: CASSEPGAGNTIYF. CDR3 DNA sequence: TGTGCCAGCAGTGAACCCGGGGCCGGAAACACCATATATTTT.